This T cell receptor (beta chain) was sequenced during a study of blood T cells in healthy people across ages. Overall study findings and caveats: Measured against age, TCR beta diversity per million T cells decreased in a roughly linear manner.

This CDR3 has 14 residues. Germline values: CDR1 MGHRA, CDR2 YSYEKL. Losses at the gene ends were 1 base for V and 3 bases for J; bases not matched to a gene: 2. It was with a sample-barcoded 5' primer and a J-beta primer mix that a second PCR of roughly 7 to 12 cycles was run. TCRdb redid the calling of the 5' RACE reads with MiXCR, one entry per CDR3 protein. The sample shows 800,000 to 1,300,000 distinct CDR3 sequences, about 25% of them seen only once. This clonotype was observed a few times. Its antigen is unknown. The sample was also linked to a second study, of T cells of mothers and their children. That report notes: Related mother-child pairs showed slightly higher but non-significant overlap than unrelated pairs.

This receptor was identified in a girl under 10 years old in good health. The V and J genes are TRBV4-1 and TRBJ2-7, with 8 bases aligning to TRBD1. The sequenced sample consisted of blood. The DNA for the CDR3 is TGCGCCAGCAGCCAAGTACAGGGGGACTACGAGCAGTACTTC. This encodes CASSQVQGDYEQYF.